This record looks at one TCR beta chain sequence and its context. The data were produced by immunoSEQ multiplex PCR, yet TCRdb's version contains in-frame clones alone and is incomplete. The table lists 200,000 or so clones, around 92% of them singletons. The data derive from a study of T cell responses to AZD1222 COVID-19 vaccine. Trimming left V 0 bases short and J 2 bases short, with 11 bases between. CDR3 length: 16 amino acids. Per the germline V gene, CDR1 is MNHEY and CDR2 is SVGEGT. The origin of this receptor is an adult in good health. This chain uses TRBV6-2 or TRBV6-3 with TRBJ2-1; no definite D call. The specimen comprised peripheral blood, sampled on day 0 of AZD1222 vaccination. For the CDR3, the DNA is TGTGCCAGCAGTTACTCGTCGATTATCCCCTACAATGAGCAGTTCTTC. Its protein product is CASSYSSIIPYNEQFF.